A selection of T cell receptor beta chains follows, all from one sample in a study of post-analysis software for immune sequencing data. TCRdb analysed the PCR reads with MiXCR anew, one entry per CDR3 protein. The table records 750,000 to 950,000 distinct CDR3 sequences, approximately 50% of them present only once. Sequenced input: blood. The source is a girl under 18 with multiple sclerosis. Both conserved end residues are part of each CDR3. D genes are given only for firm matches.

D gene	V gene	J gene	CDR3 protein
-	TRBV15	TRBJ1-1	CATSRQGLVTEAFF
-	TRBV20-1	TRBJ2-7	CSATNAYEQYF
-	TRBV7-9	TRBJ1-4	CASSTVWGDNEKLFF
-	TRBV11-2	TRBJ2-1	CASSLRADSSYNEQFF
-	TRBV29-1	TRBJ2-1	CSVYVGFLPYNEQFF
TRBD2	TRBV27	TRBJ2-1	CASSMREGSYNEQFF
-	TRBV2	TRBJ1-1	CASSELFGEAFF
-	TRBV10-3	TRBJ2-7	CAATTDNGIYEQYF
-	TRBV5-1	TRBJ1-1	CASSFIRGPNTEAFF
TRBD1	TRBV7-3	TRBJ2-1	CASSLLKTGYNEQFF
-	TRBV5-1	TRBJ2-5	CASSPDDRLQETQYF
-	TRBV29-1	TRBJ2-7	CSVVQGWNEQYF
TRBD1	TRBV5-1	TRBJ1-1	CASQQGALGAEAFF
-	TRBV5-1	TRBJ2-5	CASSRVVVETQYF
TRBD2	TRBV12-3/TRBV12-4	TRBJ2-3	CASSLSRGGGADTQYF
TRBD1	TRBV12-3/TRBV12-4	TRBJ2-7	CASSLIATGKVNEQYF
-	TRBV7-2	TRBJ2-3	CASSRRGTHPDTQYF
-	TRBV29-1	TRBJ2-3	CSVEGTHTDTQYF
TRBD2	TRBV7-9	TRBJ2-1	CASSRGLAATSGDEQFF
-	TRBV6-1	TRBJ1-2	CASSEADSPIGYTF
-	TRBV7-2	TRBJ2-3	CASSPGTPRGTDTQYF
-	TRBV12-3/TRBV12-4	TRBJ2-1	CAVRREKFF
-	TRBV9	TRBJ1-2	CASSEGYQGTYGYTF
TRBD1	TRBV7-2	TRBJ1-5	CASSIRGRGSNQPQHF
TRBD2	TRBV12-3/TRBV12-4	TRBJ2-7	CASSFAGVGEQYF
-	TRBV18	TRBJ2-7	CASSLLSGWLYEQYF
-	TRBV7-9	TRBJ2-5	CASSLAGGGTQYF
TRBD2	TRBV20-1	TRBJ2-7	CSARAQSSHQGLASYNEQYF
TRBD1	TRBV10-3	TRBJ2-3	CAISDPGQGATDTQYF
-	TRBV20-1	TRBJ2-1	CSASLFREQYNEQFF
-	TRBV7-2	TRBJ2-7	CASSLEAAPSYEQYF
TRBD2	TRBV11-2	TRBJ2-7	CASSLLGDYYEQYF
-	TRBV7-9	TRBJ2-7	CASSLTITEQYF
TRBD2	TRBV5-1	TRBJ2-5	CASSLAHGLAGESETQYF
-	TRBV6-5	TRBJ2-5	CASSYSGRGDSETQYF
TRBD2	TRBV7-3	-	CASSLEGGRSYNEQYF
-	TRBV4-2	TRBJ1-4	CASSQERRSTNEKLFF
-	TRBV20-1	TRBJ2-5	CSASDTPPVRVGEQYF
-	TRBV5-1	-	CASSLVSGRYEQYF
TRBD2	TRBV29-1	TRBJ2-7	CSVDAGVHNEQYF
TRBD1	TRBV29-1	TRBJ2-5	CSERPGTGDGETQYF
TRBD1	TRBV29-1	TRBJ1-5	CSARDRDHQPQHF
TRBD2	TRBV11-2	TRBJ2-1	CASSSPGTSGRGAYNEQFF
TRBD2	TRBV5-1	TRBJ2-7	CASSTTSGMYF